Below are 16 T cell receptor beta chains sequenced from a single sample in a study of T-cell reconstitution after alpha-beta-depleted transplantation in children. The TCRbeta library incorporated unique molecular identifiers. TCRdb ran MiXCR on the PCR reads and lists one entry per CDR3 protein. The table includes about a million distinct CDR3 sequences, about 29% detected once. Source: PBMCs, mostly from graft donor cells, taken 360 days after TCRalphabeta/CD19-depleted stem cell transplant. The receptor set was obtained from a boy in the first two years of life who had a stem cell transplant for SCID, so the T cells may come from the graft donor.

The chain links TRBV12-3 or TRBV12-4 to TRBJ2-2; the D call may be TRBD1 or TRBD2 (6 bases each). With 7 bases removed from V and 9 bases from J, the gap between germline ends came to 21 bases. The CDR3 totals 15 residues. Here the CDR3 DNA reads TGTGCCAGCACCCCTAACGGGGGCCACGCGCGGGAGCTGTTTTTT. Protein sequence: CASTPNGGHARELFF.

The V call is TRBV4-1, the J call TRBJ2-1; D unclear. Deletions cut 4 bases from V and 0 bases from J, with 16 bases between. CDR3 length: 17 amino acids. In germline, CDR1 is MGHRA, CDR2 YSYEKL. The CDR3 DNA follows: TGCGCCAGCAGCCCCGGCTTAATAAAGAGCTCCTACAATGAGCAGTTCTTC. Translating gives CASSPGLIKSSYNEQFF.

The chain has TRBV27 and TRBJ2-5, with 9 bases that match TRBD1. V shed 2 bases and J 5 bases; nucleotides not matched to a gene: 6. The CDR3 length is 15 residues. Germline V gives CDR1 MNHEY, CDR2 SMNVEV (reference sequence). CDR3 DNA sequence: TGTGCCAGCAGTTTACTAGGGACAGGGCGGGAGACCCAGTACTTC. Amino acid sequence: CASSLLGTGRETQYF.

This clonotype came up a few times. The CDR3 spells CASSLGRVSTDTQYF. CDR3 sequence (DNA): TGTGCCAGCAGCTTGGGCAGGGTCTCCACAGATACGCAGTATTTT. The gene calls are TRBV7-9 and TRBJ2-3; a possible D gene is TRBD1 (5 bases). Germline lookup yields CDR1 SEHNR and CDR2 FQNEAQ (reference sequence). Trimming pared 3 bases from V and 2 bases from J, leaving 12 bases between. This CDR3 is 15 amino acids long.

The CDR3 DNA reads TGCGCCAGCGCCCCCCATGGGGACTATGGCTACACCTTC. It specifies CASAPHGDYGYTF. The rearrangement uses TRBV5-1 and TRBJ1-2; D not resolved. Germline V lookup: CDR1 SGHRS, CDR2 YFSETQ. V shed 7 bases and J shed 3 bases, with 13 bases lying between them. This CDR3 has 13 residues.

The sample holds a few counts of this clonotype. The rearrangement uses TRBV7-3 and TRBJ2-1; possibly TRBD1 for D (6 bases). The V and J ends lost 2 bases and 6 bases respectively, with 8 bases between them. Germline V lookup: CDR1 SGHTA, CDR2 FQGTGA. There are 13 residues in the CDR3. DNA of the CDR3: TGTGCCAGCAGCTTAGACAGGCCCAATGAGCAGTTCTTC. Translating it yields CASSLDRPNEQFF.

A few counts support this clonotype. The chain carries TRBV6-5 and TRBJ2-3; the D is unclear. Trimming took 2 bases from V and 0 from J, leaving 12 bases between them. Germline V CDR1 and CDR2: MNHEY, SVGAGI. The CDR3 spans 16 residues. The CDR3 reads CASSYARTRSTDTQYF. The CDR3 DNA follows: TGTGCCAGCAGTTACGCCAGGACCCGAAGCACAGATACGCAGTATTTT.

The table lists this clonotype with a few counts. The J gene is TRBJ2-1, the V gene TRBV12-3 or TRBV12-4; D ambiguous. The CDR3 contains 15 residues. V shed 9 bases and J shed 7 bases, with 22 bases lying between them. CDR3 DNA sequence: TGTGCCAGTACGGACCCGGCTAGTTTTTATAATGAGCAGTTCTTC. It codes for CASTDPASFYNEQFF.

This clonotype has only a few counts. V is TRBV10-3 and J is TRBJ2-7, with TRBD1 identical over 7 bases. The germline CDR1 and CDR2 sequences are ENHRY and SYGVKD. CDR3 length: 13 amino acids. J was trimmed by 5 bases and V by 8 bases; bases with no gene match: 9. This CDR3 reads CAISGTVGHEQYF. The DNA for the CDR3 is TGTGCCATCTCCGGGACAGTGGGACACGAGCAGTACTTC.

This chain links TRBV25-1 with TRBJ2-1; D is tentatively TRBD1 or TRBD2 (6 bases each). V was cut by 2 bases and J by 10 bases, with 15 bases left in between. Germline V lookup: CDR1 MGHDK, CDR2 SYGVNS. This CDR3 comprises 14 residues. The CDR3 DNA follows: TGTGCCAGCAGTGAACCCCGAAGGGGGGACGAGCAGTTCTTC. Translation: CASSEPRRGDEQFF.

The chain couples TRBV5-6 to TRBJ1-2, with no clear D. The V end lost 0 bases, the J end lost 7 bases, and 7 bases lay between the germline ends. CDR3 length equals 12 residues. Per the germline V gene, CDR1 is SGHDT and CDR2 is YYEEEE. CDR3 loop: CASSLDIGGYTF. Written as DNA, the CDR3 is TGTGCCAGCAGCTTGGACATTGGTGGCTACACCTTC.

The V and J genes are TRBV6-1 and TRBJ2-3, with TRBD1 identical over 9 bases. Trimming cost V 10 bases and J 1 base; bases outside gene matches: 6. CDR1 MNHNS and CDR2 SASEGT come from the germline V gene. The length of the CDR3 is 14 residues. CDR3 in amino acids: CATLRDRGTDTQYF. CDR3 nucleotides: TGTGCCACCTTAAGGGACAGGGGCACAGATACGCAGTATTTT.

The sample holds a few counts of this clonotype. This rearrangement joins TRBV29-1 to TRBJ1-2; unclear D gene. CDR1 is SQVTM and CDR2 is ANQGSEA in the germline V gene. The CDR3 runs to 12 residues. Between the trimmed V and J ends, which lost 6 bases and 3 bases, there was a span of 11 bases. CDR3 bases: TGCAGCGTGCGGAGCCGGGACTATGGCTACACCTTC. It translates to CSVRSRDYGYTF.

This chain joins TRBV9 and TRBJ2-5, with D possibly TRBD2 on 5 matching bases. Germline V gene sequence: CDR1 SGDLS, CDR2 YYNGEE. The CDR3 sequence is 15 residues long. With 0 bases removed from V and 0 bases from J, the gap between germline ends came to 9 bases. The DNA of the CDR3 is TGTGCCAGCAGCGTAGCGGGGTCCAACCAAGAGACCCAGTACTTC. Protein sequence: CASSVAGSNQETQYF. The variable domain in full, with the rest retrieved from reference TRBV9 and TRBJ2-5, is DSGVTQTPKHLITATGQRVTLRCSPRSGDLSVYWYQQSLDQGLQFLIQYYNGEERAKGNILERFSAQQFPDLHSELNLSSLELGDSALYFCASSVAGSNQETQYFGPGTRLLVL.

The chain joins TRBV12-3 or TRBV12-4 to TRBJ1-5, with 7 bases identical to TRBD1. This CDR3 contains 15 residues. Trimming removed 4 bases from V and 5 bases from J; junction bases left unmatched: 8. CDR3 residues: CASSWDSLPYQPQHF. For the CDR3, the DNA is TGTGCCAGCAGTTGGGACAGCCTCCCTTATCAGCCCCAGCATTTT.

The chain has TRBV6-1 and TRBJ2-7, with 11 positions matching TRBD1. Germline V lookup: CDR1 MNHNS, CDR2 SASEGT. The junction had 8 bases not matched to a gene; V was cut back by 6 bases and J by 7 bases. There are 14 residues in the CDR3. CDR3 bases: TGTGCCAGCAGGTTGGACAGGGGGCAAGGTGAGCAGTACTTC. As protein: CASRLDRGQGEQYF.